These T cell receptor beta chains were read from a single sample in a study of cytomegalovirus exposure and HLA in healthy donors. Repertoires were generated with immunoSEQ multiplex PCR, while TCRdb's copy carries only in-frame clones and drops some. The sample lists under 250,000 clones, about nine tenths seen once, with 2% in the top ten. The sample was PBMCs. These TCRs come from a woman younger than 30 in good health and CMV-seropositive. The CDR3 runs from the conserved cysteine through the conserved F or W. D genes are given only for firm matches. Clone size appears in some rows only: once, few, many, or a class for an expanded clone.

d_gene | j_gene | v_gene | abundance | CDR3nt | CDR3aa
TRBD1 | TRBJ2-7 | TRBV28 | NA | TGTGCCAGCAGTTTGGCGACAGGGCTAAGGTCCTACGAGCAGTACTTC | CASSLATGLRSYEQYF
TRBD1 | TRBJ2-7 | TRBV6-6 | once | TGTGCCAGCAGCGATCCGGGACAGGGGGCGGACGAGCAGTACTTC | CASSDPGQGADEQYF
TRBD2 | TRBJ2-2 | TRBV6-4 | NA | TGTGCCAGCCGAGCGGGAGGGCCGAACACCGGGGAGCTGTTTTTT | CASRAGGPNTGELFF
TRBD1 | TRBJ1-5 | TRBV4-1 | NA | TGCGCCAGCAGCCCAGGGGGCAGGGGCTTCAATCAGCCCCAGCATTTT | CASSPGGRGFNQPQHF
NA | TRBJ2-5 | TRBV7-8 | NA | TGTGCCAGCAGCCGGGACTTAGACGGGACAGTGGGAGAGACCCAGTACTTC | CASSRDLDGTVGETQYF
NA | TRBJ2-7 | TRBV7-6 | NA | TGTGCCAGCAGCTTAGCGGAAGGGGCGGGGTACGAGCAGTACTTC | CASSLAEGAGYEQYF
TRBD1 | TRBJ1-3 | TRBV2 | NA | TGTGCCAGCAGAGGGGGGCAGGGGGCGTCTGGAAACACCATATATTTT | CASRGGQGASGNTIYF
TRBD1 | TRBJ2-3 | TRBV5-1 | NA | TGCGCCAGCAGCTTGGATGGACAGGGGGCAATAGATACGCAGTATTTT | CASSLDGQGAIDTQYF
NA | TRBJ2-3 | TRBV7-6 | NA | TGTGCCAGCAGCTTTTCGAGCACAGATACGCAGTATTTT | CASSFSSTDTQYF
NA | TRBJ2-7 | TRBV5-1 | NA | TGCGCCAGCAGCTTTAGCGGTATCTCCTACGAGCAGTACTTC | CASSFSGISYEQYF